Presented here are 11 T cell receptor beta chains from one specimen sequenced in a study of human T cells and chemical hapten exposure. TCRdb passed the RACE reads through MiXCR, listing each CDR3 protein once. The sample lists 79,000 or so distinct CDR3 sequences, about 9.3% occurring once. Time point indicated: patch test 1, 2 weeks after DPC sensitization. As for treatment: therapeutic diphenylcyclopropenone sensitization with weekly scalp DPC. Sequenced here: whole blood, sampled in connection with sensitization to the hapten diphenylcyclopropenone (DPC). The receptors were sampled from a woman in her forties or fifties with alopecia areata. Some clones in this sample may be carry-over from other donors' samples.

The J gene is TRBJ2-7, the V gene TRBV19; a weak D match, TRBD2 (5 bases). CDR3 length: 17 residues. Trimming removed 6 bases at V and 0 bases at J, with 21 bases between. Germline loops: CDR1 LNHDA, CDR2 SQIVND (reference sequence). For the CDR3, the DNA is TGTGCCAGTAGCCCAAAATTGTTTGCGGGCGTCTCCTACGAGCAGTACTTC. It translates to CASSPKLFAGVSYEQYF.

This clonotype was recorded at least ten times. V and J are TRBV28 and TRBJ1-6; tentatively, D is TRBD1 (5 bases). Germline lookup yields CDR1 MDHEN and CDR2 SYDVKM. The germline V and J ends were trimmed by 7 bases and 7 bases, with 14 bases remaining between them. This CDR3 has 14 residues. In nucleotides, the CDR3 is TGTGCCAGCAACGCGGACGGGACCAATTCACCCCTCCACTTT. This encodes CASNADGTNSPLHF.

This clonotype was counted at least ten times. This rearrangement joins TRBV6-2 or TRBV6-3 to TRBJ2-1, with 8 bases that match TRBD2. CDR3 length equals 16 residues. Germline-derived CDR1 and CDR2 are MNHEY and SVGEGT. V gave up 2 bases and J gave up 0 bases; unmatched junction bases: 3. The CDR3 sequence is CASSYGREGSYNEQFF. CDR3 sequence (DNA): TGTGCCAGCAGTTACGGACGGGAGGGCTCCTACAATGAGCAGTTCTTC.

This clonotype was recorded many times. The chain employs TRBV6-2 or TRBV6-3 and TRBJ2-7, with 9 bases aligning to TRBD2. The CDR3 has 15 amino acids. Trimming removed 2 bases from V and 0 bases from J; junction bases left unmatched: 2. The germline V gene encodes CDR1 MNHEY and CDR2 SVGEGT. The CDR3 here is CASSYRTSASYEQYF. CDR3 in DNA: TGTGCCAGCAGTTACAGGACTAGCGCCTCCTACGAGCAGTACTTC.

The sample holds a few counts of this clonotype. The chain recombines TRBV28 with TRBJ1-1; unclear D gene. Germline-derived CDR1 and CDR2 are MDHEN and SYDVKM. The CDR3 extends over 12 amino acids. V was clipped by 10 bases and J by 11 bases, with 20 bases between them. CDR3 region: CATKPWEGFAFF. The CDR3 DNA follows: TGTGCCACCAAACCCTGGGAGGGTTTCGCTTTCTTT. Looking up the rest from reference TRBV28 and TRBJ1-1 gives the full variable domain: DVKVTQSSRYLVKRTGEKVFLECVQDMDHENMFWYRQDPGLGLRLIYFSYDVKMKEKGDIPEGYSVSREKKERFSLILESASTNQTSMYLCATKPWEGFAFFGQGTRLTVV.

The V gene is TRBV11-3, the J gene TRBJ2-7; 9 bases are shared with TRBD2. Per the germline V gene, CDR1 is SGHNT and CDR2 is YENEEA. Trimming at V came to 5 bases and at J to 1 base, leaving 6 bases not matched to a gene. The CDR3 totals 15 residues. The DNA for the CDR3 is TGTGCCAGCAGCGCCGGGACTAGCAGATCCTACGAGCAGTACTTC. Translated, it gives CASSAGTSRSYEQYF.

This clonotype has just a few counts. The genes are TRBV20-1 and TRBJ2-1; TRBD2 matches at 9 bases. Germline CDR1 reads DFQATT; CDR2 reads SNEGSKA (reference sequence). The J segment lost 5 bases and the V segment lost 5 bases, leaving 4 bases of the junction unmatched. This CDR3 region has 13 residues. CDR3 in amino acids: CSAVSGSNNEQFF. In DNA form, the CDR3 reads TGCAGTGCTGTTAGCGGGAGCAACAATGAGCAGTTCTTC.

The chain carries TRBV28 and TRBJ1-6; TRBD1 is a possible D gene (6 bases). Germline V CDR1 and CDR2: MDHEN, SYDVKM. The CDR3 contains 15 residues. Deletions cut 3 bases from V and 9 bases from J, with 15 bases between. This chain's CDR3 is CASSLEGGPRSPLHF. In nucleotides, the CDR3 is TGTGCCAGCAGTTTGGAGGGGGGGCCCCGTTCACCCCTCCACTTT.

The chain combines TRBV10-3 with TRBJ2-1; a weak D match, TRBD2 (6 bases). Trimming shortened V by 5 bases and J by 8 bases, and 10 bases separated the two germline ends. CDR1 and CDR2 (germline): ENHRY, SYGVKD. The CDR3 contains 12 residues. CDR3: CAISRLDDEQFF. CDR3 nucleotides: TGTGCCATCAGTAGACTAGACGATGAGCAGTTCTTC.

This clonotype occurred a few times. The chain uses TRBV5-1 and TRBJ2-2; 8 bases align to TRBD2. The germline V gene has CDR1 SGHRS and CDR2 YFSETQ. V lost 2 bases, J lost 4 bases, and 1 base stayed unmatched. The CDR3 consists of 14 residues. The CDR3 nucleotides are TGCGCCAGCAGCTTACTAGCGGCCACCGGGGAGCTGTTTTTT. Its protein is CASSLLAATGELFF.

This clonotype was seen a single time. The chain combines TRBV6-1 with TRBJ2-7; D not certain. The V and J ends lost 0 bases and 1 base respectively, with 7 bases between them. Per the germline V gene, CDR1 is MNHNS and CDR2 is SASEGT. The CDR3 has 14 residues. In DNA form, the CDR3 reads TGTGCCAGCAGTGAAGCGGGCCGGTCCTACGAGCAGTACTTC. Translation gives CASSEAGRSYEQYF.